Only a few counts were recorded for the clone carrying this TCR beta chain. Its antigen is as yet unknown. The CDR3 loop spans 14 amino acids. Germline V gene lookup returns CDR1 MDHEN and CDR2 SYDVKM. V was clipped by 8 bases and J by 5 bases; unmatched bases: 9. This record belongs to a study of T cells in Graves' hyperthyroidism and ophthalmopathy. Overall study results and limits: Expanded thyroid clonotypes (above 0.001) were mostly also found in blood.

TCR beta CDR3 region amplification was performed from RNA transcripts. First-round RT-PCR of the TCR CDR3 relied on the HTBI primer set. TCRdb re-analysed the multiplex PCR reads in MiXCR, keeping a single row per CDR3 protein. Of 450,000 to 700,000 distinct CDR3 sequences in the sample, 35% to 55% are singletons; the top ten hold roughly 20%. The sequencing input was peripheral blood or thyroid tissue (not recorded which). The TCR originated in an adult woman with Graves' disease, either hyperthyroidism or ophthalmopathy (not recorded which). The chain has TRBV28 and TRBJ1-5; TRBD1 agrees at 7 bases. CDR3 coding DNA: TGTGCCAGCGGACCCGGGACAGCTTATCAGCCCCAGCATTTT. Protein product: CASGPGTAYQPQHF. The whole variable domain, remainder taken from reference TRBV28 and TRBJ1-5, is DVKVTQSSRYLVKRTGEKVFLECVQDMDHENMFWYRQDPGLGLRLIYFSYDVKMKEKGDIPEGYSVSREKKERFSLILESASTNQTSMYLCASGPGTAYQPQHFGDGTRLSIL.